This TCR beta chain stems from a study of low-dose radiotherapy and immunotherapy resistance in tumors. Study-level background: It was 1 Gy per fraction every two weeks that Cohort 2 received, adding up to 13 Gy over 26 weeks. A dose of 300 mg of oral aspirin was taken by patients daily for four cycles from cycle 1 day 1.

CDR1 is MNHNS, CDR2 SASEGT, per germline. CDR3 length: 12 residues. The V and J ends lost 7 bases and 3 bases, in that order; junction bases with no gene match: 3. This clonotype showed up just a few times. Donors received a regimen that comprised nivolumab, ipilimumab, aspirin, low-dose cyclophosphamide and low-dose radiotherapy. Gene-specific TRAV and TRBV primers were used for first-strand cDNA, covering alpha and beta chains. The TCRs were subjected to amplification over approximately 20 PCR cycles employing a constant-region primer in conjunction with a V-primer adapter. Using its own MiXCR run on the reads, TCRdb lists one record per CDR3 protein. Found here are 5,500 to 6,500 distinct CDR3 sequences, 70% to 80% of them singletons; the top ten hold around 10%.

This sequence joins TRBV6-1 and TRBJ2-7, with 7 bases identical to TRBD1. This sequence was found in a human donor with advanced metastatic prostate, ovarian, gallbladder or colorectal cancer (not recorded which). This table probably holds off-target reads from a library built for another chain. The CDR3 sequence: CASNRDSYEQYF. The CDR3 nucleotides are TGTGCCAGCAATAGGGACAGCTACGAGCAGTACTTC.